This TCR beta chain was recorded in a study of blood T cell repertoires in COVID-19. Original analysis: Using reference gene primer amplification, nucleated cell counts were estimated. Method: immunoSEQ multiplex PCR; TCRdb's copy keeps in-frame clones and lacks some. That table is the source of V, J and clone size, and D and trimming were worked out from the DNA. The table has around 150,000 clones, over 65% seen once. Trimming removed 5 bases from V and 1 base from J, with 9 bases in between. This CDR3 spans 15 amino acids. In germline, CDR1 is SNHLY, CDR2 FYNNEI. Sequenced material: peripheral blood. V is TRBV2 and J is TRBJ2-6; tentative D call: TRBD2 (6 bases). The receptor was isolated from a woman of 80 years or more with active or convalescent COVID-19. The CDR3 nucleotides read TGTGCCAGCAGTTCCGGGGGTTCTGGGGCCAACGTCCTGACTTTC. Amino acids: CASSSGGSGANVLTF. Complete variable domain (other parts from reference TRBV2 and TRBJ2-6): EPEVTQTPSHQVTQMGQEVILRCVPISNHLYFYWYRQILGQKVEFLVSFYNNEISEKSEIFDDQFSVERPDGSNFTLKIRSTKLEDSAMYFCASSSGGSGANVLTFGAGSRLTVL.